This TCR beta chain derives from a study of graft-versus-host responses after intestinal transplantation. On the study more broadly: Following induction with anti-thymocyte globulin, all recipients were given tacrolimus and steroids for 2 to 4 years.

Points from the study as a whole: Across patients carrying graft-donor T cell macrochimerism, allografts held high graft-versus-host to host-versus-graft clonal ratios.

Measured with immunoSEQ multiplex PCR; TCRdb has only the in-frame clones, and not every one. The sample shows about 64,000 clones, 85% to 95% of them seen only once. A remark on this clone: What it recognizes is unknown.

The CDR3 runs to 14 residues. CDR1 is LGHNA, CDR2 YSLEER, per germline. Germline trimming cut 4 bases from V and 4 bases from J; bases unmatched to any gene: 4. The sequences come from unstimulated CD8+ T cells sorted from spleen or lymph node cells, collected before transplant. This TCR was recovered from a human donor who was the organ donor for an intestinal transplant. This rearrangement joins TRBV4-3 to TRBJ1-5, with TRBD1 identical over 7 bases. As DNA, the CDR3 is TGCGCCAGCAGCCGGGACAGCTATAATCAGCCCCAGCATTTT. Translation gives CASSRDSYNQPQHF.